The rows below give T cell receptor beta chains drawn from one sample of a study of blood T cell repertoires in COVID-19. TCRdb's table, derived via immunoSEQ multiplex PCR, lists solely in-frame clones and lacks some. The sample carries about 86,000 clones, around four fifths recorded once. The sequencing input was peripheral blood. Receptor source: a man between 50 and 59 years old with acute or convalescent COVID-19. Both conserved end residues are part of each CDR3. The order of the fields is V gene, J gene, D gene, clone size, CDR3 DNA, CDR3 protein. The D gene is left open where the match is weak. Some rows have no size entry. The others give once, few or many, or a class for an expanded clone.

v_gene: TRBV5-4; j_gene: TRBJ2-1; d_gene: TRBD2; abundance: once; CDR3nt: TGTGCCAGCAGCTTGGATCTTAGCGGGGGTTACAATGAGCAGTTCTTC; CDR3aa: CASSLDLSGGYNEQFF
v_gene: TRBV7-3; j_gene: TRBJ2-2; d_gene: -; abundance: once; CDR3nt: TGTGCCAGCAGCTCAAGCGCTAAGGGGACCGGGGAGCTGTTTTTT; CDR3aa: CASSSSAKGTGELFF
v_gene: TRBV7-9; j_gene: TRBJ1-4; d_gene: -; abundance: -; CDR3nt: TGTGCCAGCAGCTCCCTGGGAGGGAATGAAAAACTGTTTTTT; CDR3aa: CASSSLGGNEKLFF
v_gene: TRBV10-3; j_gene: TRBJ1-5; d_gene: -; abundance: -; CDR3nt: TGTGCCATCAGTGAGGGAACAGGGTTCAATCAGCCCCAGCATTTT; CDR3aa: CAISEGTGFNQPQHF
v_gene: TRBV5-5; j_gene: TRBJ1-1; d_gene: TRBD1; abundance: -; CDR3nt: TGTGCCAGCAGCTTGGAGGGACAGGGGGTTGAAGCTTTCTTT; CDR3aa: CASSLEGQGVEAFF
v_gene: TRBV6-5; j_gene: TRBJ1-1; d_gene: -; abundance: -; CDR3nt: TGTGCCAGCAGTTACGGGGAAGGGAGAGCTGAAGCTTTCTTT; CDR3aa: CASSYGEGRAEAFF
v_gene: TRBV11-3; j_gene: TRBJ2-3; d_gene: -; abundance: -; CDR3nt: TGTGCCAGCAGCGCTTCGGGGACTGGTACGCAGTTTTTT; CDR3aa: CASSASGTGTQFF
v_gene: TRBV19; j_gene: TRBJ2-3; d_gene: -; abundance: -; CDR3nt: TGTGCCAGTAGTTCCCAGATGGCCGGGACAACGTATTTT; CDR3aa: CASSSQMAGTTYF
v_gene: TRBV6-1; j_gene: TRBJ2-3; d_gene: TRBD2; abundance: -; CDR3nt: TGTGCCAGCAGTGAATTTCGGACTAGCGGAAACACAGATACGCAGTATTTT; CDR3aa: CASSEFRTSGNTDTQYF
v_gene: TRBV19; j_gene: TRBJ1-6; d_gene: TRBD1; abundance: -; CDR3nt: TGTGCCAGTAGTATAGGTGGGACAGGGAGTCCCAATTCACCCCTCCACTTT; CDR3aa: CASSIGGTGSPNSPLHF
v_gene: TRBV5-1; j_gene: TRBJ1-4; d_gene: TRBD1; abundance: -; CDR3nt: TGCGCCAGCAGCTTACTACAGGGGGCAACTAATGAAAAACTGTTTTTT; CDR3aa: CASSLLQGATNEKLFF
v_gene: TRBV5-4; j_gene: TRBJ2-5; d_gene: -; abundance: -; CDR3nt: TGTGCCAGCAGCTTGGGAGGTCCAGGGCAAGAGACCCAGTACTTC; CDR3aa: CASSLGGPGQETQYF
v_gene: TRBV6-6; j_gene: TRBJ2-3; d_gene: TRBD2; abundance: -; CDR3nt: TGTGCCAGCAGACGAGTAAGGGGACTAGGGACTAGCACAGATACGCAGTATTTT; CDR3aa: CASRRVRGLGTSTDTQYF
v_gene: TRBV2; j_gene: TRBJ1-5; d_gene: -; abundance: -; CDR3nt: TGTGCCAGCAGTGAAGAGGCGGGGAATCAGCCCCAGCATTTT; CDR3aa: CASSEEAGNQPQHF
v_gene: TRBV30; j_gene: TRBJ2-7; d_gene: -; abundance: -; CDR3nt: TGTGCCTGGAGTGTACAGAGAGACAGTCAGTACTTC; CDR3aa: CAWSVQRDSQYF
v_gene: TRBV10-1; j_gene: TRBJ2-1; d_gene: TRBD2; abundance: -; CDR3nt: TGCGCCCCAGTAGGGCTAGCGGGACGGAATGAGCAGTTCTTC; CDR3aa: CAPVGLAGRNEQFF
v_gene: TRBV7-2; j_gene: TRBJ2-1; d_gene: TRBD1; abundance: -; CDR3nt: TGTGCCAGCAGGCTTTCCGGGACAGGGCCCTACAATGAGCAGTTCTTC; CDR3aa: CASRLSGTGPYNEQFF
v_gene: TRBV19; j_gene: TRBJ2-2; d_gene: -; abundance: -; CDR3nt: TGTGCCAGTAGTATCGGAGCAGGGGTAAGGAGAGGGGAGCTGTTTTTT; CDR3aa: CASSIGAGVRRGELFF
v_gene: TRBV18; j_gene: TRBJ1-1; d_gene: -; abundance: -; CDR3nt: TGTGCCAGCTCACCACCGGCGGGGGGGATTGAAGCTTTCTTT; CDR3aa: CASSPPAGGIEAFF
v_gene: TRBV4-3; j_gene: TRBJ1-3; d_gene: -; abundance: -; CDR3nt: TGCGCCAGCAGCCAAGGATTGATGGGGGGGAGAGGAAACACCATATATTTT; CDR3aa: CASSQGLMGGRGNTIYF
v_gene: TRBV4-3; j_gene: TRBJ2-7; d_gene: TRBD1; abundance: -; CDR3nt: TGCGCCAGCAGCCCAGGACAGGGGGGCTACGAGCAGTACTTC; CDR3aa: CASSPGQGGYEQYF
v_gene: TRBV3-1/TRBV3-2; j_gene: TRBJ2-7; d_gene: TRBD1; abundance: -; CDR3nt: TGTGCCAGCAGCCGCGGGACAGGGATTTACGAGCAGTACTTC; CDR3aa: CASSRGTGIYEQYF